The entry below gives a single TCR beta chain sequence along with its context. This sample is drawn from a study of blood T cell repertoires in COVID-19. About the research overall: Acute and convalescent COVID-19 specimens originated in the United States, Italy and Spain.

The CDR3 is made up of 16 amino acids. Losses at the gene ends were 2 bases for V and 1 base for J; bases not matched to a gene: 4. The germline gives CDR1 MNHEY, CDR2 SVGAGI. Libraries were prepared by immunoSEQ multiplex PCR; TCRdb keeps only in-frame clonotypes and omits some of them. The repertoire holds about 71,000 clones, with approximately 90% as singletons. The sample comprised peripheral blood. This chain links TRBV6-5 with TRBJ1-1; TRBD1 matches at 10 bases. This sequence was found in a woman at least 80 years old with acute or convalescent COVID-19. CDR3 sequence (DNA): TGTGCCAGCAGTTACGCCCGGACAGGGGGGAACACTGAAGCTTTCTTT. This sequence encodes CASSYARTGGNTEAFF.